This T cell receptor beta chain was identified in a study of cytomegalovirus exposure and HLA in healthy donors. The study's findings and limits: Sequencing likely produced, as an artifact, a cluster of highly shared sequence variants. In a later analysis, compared with equally common non-associated chains, HLA-associated beta chains were more expanded. Among donors in an Asian-associated ancestry cluster, a later analysis reportedly found fewer N-insertions than the roughly 650-donor mean.

Looked up from germline, CDR1 is KGHSH and CDR2 is LQKENI. This CDR3 comprises 16 residues. The trim removed 5 bases at V and 5 bases at J, leaving 11 bases unmatched. It was healthy bone marrow donors who served as donors. Concerning this clone: Its antigen remains unidentified.

PCR used 60 Vbeta primers and 13 Jbeta primers. Profiled with immunoSEQ multiplex PCR; TCRdb holds only in-frame clones, not every one. The table lists around 130,000 clones, about 72% of them singletons. The TCR sequence derives from a man aged 25-40 years in good health and CMV-seropositive. The V and J genes are TRBV18 and TRBJ1-1; 10 bases are shared with TRBD1. The sample consisted of PBMCs. Written as DNA, the CDR3 is TGTGCCAGCTCATTTACCACCGGGACAGGGGTAACTGAAGCTTTCTTT. Protein: CASSFTTGTGVTEAFF.